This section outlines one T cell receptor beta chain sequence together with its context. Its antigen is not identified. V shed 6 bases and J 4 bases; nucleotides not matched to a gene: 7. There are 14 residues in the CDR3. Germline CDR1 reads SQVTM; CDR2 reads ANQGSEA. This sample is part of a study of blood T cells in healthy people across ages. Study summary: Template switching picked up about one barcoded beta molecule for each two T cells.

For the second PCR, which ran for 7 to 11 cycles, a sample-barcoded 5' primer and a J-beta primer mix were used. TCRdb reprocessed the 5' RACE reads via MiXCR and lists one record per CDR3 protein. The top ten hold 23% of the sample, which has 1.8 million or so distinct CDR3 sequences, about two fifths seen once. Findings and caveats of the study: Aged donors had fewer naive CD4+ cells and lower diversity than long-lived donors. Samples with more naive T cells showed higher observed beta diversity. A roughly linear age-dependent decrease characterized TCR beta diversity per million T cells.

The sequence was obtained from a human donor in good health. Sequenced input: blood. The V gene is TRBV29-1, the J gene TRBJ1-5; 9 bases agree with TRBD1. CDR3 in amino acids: CSVGQGRSNQPQHF. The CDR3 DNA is TGCAGCGTGGGACAGGGTAGGTCAAATCAGCCCCAGCATTTT.